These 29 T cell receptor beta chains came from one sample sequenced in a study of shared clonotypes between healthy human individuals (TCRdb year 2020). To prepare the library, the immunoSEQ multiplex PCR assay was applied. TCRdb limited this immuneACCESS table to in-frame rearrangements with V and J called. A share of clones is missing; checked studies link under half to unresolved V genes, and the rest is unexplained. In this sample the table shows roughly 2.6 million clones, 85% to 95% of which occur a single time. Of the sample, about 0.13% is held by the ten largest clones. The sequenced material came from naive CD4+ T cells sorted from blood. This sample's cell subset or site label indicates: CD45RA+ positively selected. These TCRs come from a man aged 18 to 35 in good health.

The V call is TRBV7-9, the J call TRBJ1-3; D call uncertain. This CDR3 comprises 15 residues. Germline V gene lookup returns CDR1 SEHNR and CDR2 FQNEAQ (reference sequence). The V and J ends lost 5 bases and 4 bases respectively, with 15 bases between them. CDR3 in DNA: TGTGCCAGCAGCCACCTACACGGAGAAGGAAACACCATATATTTT. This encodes CASSHLHGEGNTIYF.

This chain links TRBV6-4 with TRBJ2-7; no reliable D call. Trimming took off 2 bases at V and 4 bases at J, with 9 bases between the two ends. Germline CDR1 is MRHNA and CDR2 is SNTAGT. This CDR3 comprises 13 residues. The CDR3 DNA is TGTGCCAGCAGTGACGTATATGGGTACGAGCAGTACTTC. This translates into CASSDVYGYEQYF.

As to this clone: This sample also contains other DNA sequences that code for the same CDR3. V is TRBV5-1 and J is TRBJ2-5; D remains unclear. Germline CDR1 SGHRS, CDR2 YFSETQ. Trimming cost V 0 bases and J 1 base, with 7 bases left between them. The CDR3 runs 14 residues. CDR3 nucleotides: TGCGCCAGCAGCTTGGGAGGCCCCCAAGAGACCCAGTACTTC. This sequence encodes CASSLGGPQETQYF.

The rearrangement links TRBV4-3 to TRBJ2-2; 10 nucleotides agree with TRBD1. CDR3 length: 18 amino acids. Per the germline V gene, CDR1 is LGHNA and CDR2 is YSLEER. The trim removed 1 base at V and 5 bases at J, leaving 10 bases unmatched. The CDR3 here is CASSQASGTGVPTGELFF. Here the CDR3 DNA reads TGCGCCAGCAGCCAAGCCTCCGGGACAGGGGTTCCTACCGGGGAGCTGTTTTTT.

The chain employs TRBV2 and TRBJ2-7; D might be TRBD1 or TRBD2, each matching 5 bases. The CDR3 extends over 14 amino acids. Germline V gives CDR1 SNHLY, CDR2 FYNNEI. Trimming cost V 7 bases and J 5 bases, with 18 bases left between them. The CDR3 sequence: CASKGSVLGHEQYF. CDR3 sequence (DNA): TGTGCCAGCAAGGGGTCAGTACTAGGCCACGAGCAGTACTTC.

The CDR3 DNA is TGTGCCATCAGTCCGGACAGGGTTGGCTATGGCTACACCTTC. Its translation: CAISPDRVGYGYTF. The J gene is TRBJ1-2, the V gene TRBV10-3; TRBD1 matches at 8 bases. Looked up from germline, CDR1 is ENHRY and CDR2 is SYGVKD. With 5 bases clipped from V and 4 bases from J, the junction kept 6 bases outside the gene matches. CDR3 size: 14 residues.

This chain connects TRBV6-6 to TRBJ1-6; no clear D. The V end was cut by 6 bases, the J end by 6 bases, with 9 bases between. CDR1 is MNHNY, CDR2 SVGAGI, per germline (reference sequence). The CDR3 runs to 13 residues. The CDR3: CASSPLPNSPLHF. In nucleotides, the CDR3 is TGTGCCAGCAGCCCCCTCCCTAATTCACCCCTCCACTTT.

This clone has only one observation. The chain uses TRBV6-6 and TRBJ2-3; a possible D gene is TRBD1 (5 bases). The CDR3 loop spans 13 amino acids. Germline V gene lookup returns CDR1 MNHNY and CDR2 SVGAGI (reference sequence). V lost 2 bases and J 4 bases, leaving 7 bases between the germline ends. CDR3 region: CASSYPGPDTQYF. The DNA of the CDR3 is TGTGCCAGCAGTTACCCAGGGCCAGATACGCAGTATTTT.

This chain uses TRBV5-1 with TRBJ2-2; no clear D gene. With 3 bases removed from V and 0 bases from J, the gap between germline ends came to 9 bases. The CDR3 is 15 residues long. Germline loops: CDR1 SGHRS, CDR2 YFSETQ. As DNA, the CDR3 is TGCGCCAGCAGCTCATTGACTGCGAACACCGGGGAGCTGTTTTTT. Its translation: CASSSLTANTGELFF.

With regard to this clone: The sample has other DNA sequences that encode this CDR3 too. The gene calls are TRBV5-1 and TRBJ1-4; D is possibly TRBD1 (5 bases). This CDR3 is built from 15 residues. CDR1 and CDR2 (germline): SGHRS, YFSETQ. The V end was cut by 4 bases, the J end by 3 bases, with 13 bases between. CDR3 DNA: TGCGCCAGCAGCCCCACCGGGGGGTCTAATGAAAAACTGTTTTTT. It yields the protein CASSPTGGSNEKLFF.

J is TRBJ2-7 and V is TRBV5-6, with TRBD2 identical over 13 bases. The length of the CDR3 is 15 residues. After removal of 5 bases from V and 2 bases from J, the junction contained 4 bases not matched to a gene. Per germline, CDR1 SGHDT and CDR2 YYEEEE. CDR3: CASSRTSGGAYEQYF. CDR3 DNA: TGTGCCAGCAGTCGTACTAGCGGGGGGGCCTACGAGCAGTACTTC. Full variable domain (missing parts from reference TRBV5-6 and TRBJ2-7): DAGVTQSPTHLIKTRGQQVTLRCSPKSGHDTVSWYQQALGQGPQFIFQYYEEEERQRGNFPDRFSGHQFPNYSSELNVNALLLGDSALYLCASSRTSGGAYEQYFGPGTRLTVT.

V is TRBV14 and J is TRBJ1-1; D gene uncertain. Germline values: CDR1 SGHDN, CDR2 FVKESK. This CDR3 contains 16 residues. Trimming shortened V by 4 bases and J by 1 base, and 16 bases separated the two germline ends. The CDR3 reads CASSPLPGFSNTEAFF. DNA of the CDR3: TGTGCCAGCAGCCCCCTCCCCGGTTTCTCGAACACTGAAGCTTTCTTT.

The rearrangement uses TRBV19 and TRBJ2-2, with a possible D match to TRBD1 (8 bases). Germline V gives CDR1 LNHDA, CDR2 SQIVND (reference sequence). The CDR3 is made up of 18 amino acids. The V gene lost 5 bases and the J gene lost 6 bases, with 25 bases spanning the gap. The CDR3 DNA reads TGTGCCAGTAGTTTGTTCACAGGGGTCACAGGGGGGGCCGGGGAGCTGTTTTTT. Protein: CASSLFTGVTGGAGELFF. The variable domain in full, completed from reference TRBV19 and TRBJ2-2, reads DGGITQSPKYLFRKEGQNVTLSCEQNLNHDAMYWYRQDPGQGLRLIYYSQIVNDFQKGDIAEGYSVSREKKESFPLTVTSAQKNPTAFYLCASSLFTGVTGGAGELFFGEGSRLTVL.

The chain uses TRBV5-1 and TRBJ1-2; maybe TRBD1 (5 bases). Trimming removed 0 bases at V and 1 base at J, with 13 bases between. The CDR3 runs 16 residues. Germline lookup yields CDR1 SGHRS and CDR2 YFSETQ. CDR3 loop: CASSLGGGQGNYGYTF. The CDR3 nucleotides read TGCGCCAGCAGCTTGGGAGGTGGGCAGGGTAACTATGGCTACACCTTC.

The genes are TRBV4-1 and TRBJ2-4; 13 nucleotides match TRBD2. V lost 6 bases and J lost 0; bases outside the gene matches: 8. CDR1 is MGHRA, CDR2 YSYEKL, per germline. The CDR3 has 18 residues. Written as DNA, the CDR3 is TGCGCCAGCAGTCCTGGACTAGCGGGGGCCTTAGCCAAAAACATTCAGTACTTC. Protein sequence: CASSPGLAGALAKNIQYF.

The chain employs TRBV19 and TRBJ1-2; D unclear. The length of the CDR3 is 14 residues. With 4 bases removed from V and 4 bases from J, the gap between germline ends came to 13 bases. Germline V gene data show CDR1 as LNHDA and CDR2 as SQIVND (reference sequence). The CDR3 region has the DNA TGTGCCAGTAGTAAACCGACATCGCCCTATGGCTACACCTTC. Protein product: CASSKPTSPYGYTF.

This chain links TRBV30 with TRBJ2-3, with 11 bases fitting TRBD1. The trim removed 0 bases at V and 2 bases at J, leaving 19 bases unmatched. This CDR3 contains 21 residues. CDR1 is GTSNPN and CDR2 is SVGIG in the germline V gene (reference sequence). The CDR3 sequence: CAWSVSPWDRGVRRHTDTQYF. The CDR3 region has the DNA TGTGCCTGGAGTGTGTCGCCATGGGACAGGGGGGTCCGGCGACACACAGATACGCAGTATTTT.

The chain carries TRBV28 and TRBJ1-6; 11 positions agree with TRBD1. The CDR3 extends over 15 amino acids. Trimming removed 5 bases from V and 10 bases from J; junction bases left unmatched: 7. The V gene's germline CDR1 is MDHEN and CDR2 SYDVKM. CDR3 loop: CASSHPGQGGSPLHF. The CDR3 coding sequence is TGTGCCAGCAGTCATCCGGGACAGGGGGGATCACCCCTCCACTTT. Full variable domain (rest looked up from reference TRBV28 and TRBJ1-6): DVKVTQSSRYLVKRTGEKVFLECVQDMDHENMFWYRQDPGLGLRLIYFSYDVKMKEKGDIPEGYSVSREKKERFSLILESASTNQTSMYLCASSHPGQGGSPLHFGNGTRLTVT.

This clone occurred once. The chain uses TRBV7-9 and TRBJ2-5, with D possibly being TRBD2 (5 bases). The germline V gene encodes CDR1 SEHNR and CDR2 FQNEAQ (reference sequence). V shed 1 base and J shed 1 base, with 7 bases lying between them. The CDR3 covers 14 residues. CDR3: CASSLERIQETQYF. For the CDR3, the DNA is TGTGCCAGCAGCTTAGAGCGGATCCAAGAGACCCAGTACTTC.

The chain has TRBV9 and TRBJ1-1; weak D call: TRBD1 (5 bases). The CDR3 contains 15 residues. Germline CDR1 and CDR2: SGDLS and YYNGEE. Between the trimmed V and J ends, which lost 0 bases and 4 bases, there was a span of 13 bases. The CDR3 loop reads CASSVGIGTSTEAFF. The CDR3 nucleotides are TGTGCCAGCAGCGTAGGGATAGGGACGAGCACTGAAGCTTTCTTT.

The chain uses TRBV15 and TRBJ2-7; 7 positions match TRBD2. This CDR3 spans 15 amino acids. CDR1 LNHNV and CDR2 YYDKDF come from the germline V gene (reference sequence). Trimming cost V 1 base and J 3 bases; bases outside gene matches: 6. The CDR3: CATSRGGTNRYEQYF. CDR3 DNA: TGTGCCACCAGCAGAGGGGGGACTAACCGCTACGAGCAGTACTTC.

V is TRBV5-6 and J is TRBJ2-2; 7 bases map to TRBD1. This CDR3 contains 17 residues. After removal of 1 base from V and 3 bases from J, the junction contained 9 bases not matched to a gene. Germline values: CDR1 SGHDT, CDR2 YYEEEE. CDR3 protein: CASSLFSSRGYTGELFF. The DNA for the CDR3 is TGTGCCAGCAGCTTGTTTTCGAGCAGGGGGTACACCGGGGAGCTGTTTTTT.

The CDR3 DNA reads TGTGCCAGCAAGGAGACAGGGGTTCTAGGGCAGTACTTC. Its translation: CASKETGVLGQYF. The chain uses TRBV6-1 and TRBJ2-7, with 8 positions matching TRBD1. Losses at the gene ends were 7 bases for V and 9 bases for J; bases not matched to a gene: 11. Germline V gene data show CDR1 as MNHNS and CDR2 as SASEGT. This CDR3 is 13 amino acids long.

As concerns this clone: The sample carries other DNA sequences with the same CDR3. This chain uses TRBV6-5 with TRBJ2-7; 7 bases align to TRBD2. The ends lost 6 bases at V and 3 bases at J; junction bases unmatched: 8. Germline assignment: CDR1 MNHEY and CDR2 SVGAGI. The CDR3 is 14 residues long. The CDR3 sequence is CASSSDRGDYEQYF. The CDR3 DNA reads TGTGCCAGCAGCTCTGACCGGGGGGACTACGAGCAGTACTTC.

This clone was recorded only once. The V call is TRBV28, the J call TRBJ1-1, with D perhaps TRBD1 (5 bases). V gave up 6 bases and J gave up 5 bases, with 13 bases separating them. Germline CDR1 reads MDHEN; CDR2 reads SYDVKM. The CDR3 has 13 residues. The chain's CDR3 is CASRWGYRTEAFF. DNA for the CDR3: TGTGCCAGCAGGTGGGGCTACAGGACTGAAGCTTTCTTT.

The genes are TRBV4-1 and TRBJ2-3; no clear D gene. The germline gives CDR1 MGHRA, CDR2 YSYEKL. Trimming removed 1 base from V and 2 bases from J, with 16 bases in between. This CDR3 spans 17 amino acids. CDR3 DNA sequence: TGCGCCAGCAGCCAAGCCCCCTACTCGTTGGACACAGATACGCAGTATTTT. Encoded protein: CASSQAPYSLDTDTQYF.

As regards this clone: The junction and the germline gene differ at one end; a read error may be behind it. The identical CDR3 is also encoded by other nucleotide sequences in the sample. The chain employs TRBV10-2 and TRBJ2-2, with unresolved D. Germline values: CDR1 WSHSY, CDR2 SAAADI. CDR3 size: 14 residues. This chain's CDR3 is CASIRARETGELFF. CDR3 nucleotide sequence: TGTGCCAGCATTCGGGCCAGAGAGACCGGGGAGCTGTTTTTT.

The DNA of the CDR3 is TGTGCCAGCAGCTTAGGGACAGGGAATTTTGGCTACACCTTC. It encodes CASSLGTGNFGYTF. V gene TRBV7-9 combines with J gene TRBJ1-2; TRBD1 agrees at 8 bases. The J segment lost 7 bases and the V segment lost 1 base, leaving 5 bases of the junction unmatched. The CDR3 is made up of 14 amino acids. The V gene's germline CDR1 is SEHNR and CDR2 FQNEAQ (reference sequence).

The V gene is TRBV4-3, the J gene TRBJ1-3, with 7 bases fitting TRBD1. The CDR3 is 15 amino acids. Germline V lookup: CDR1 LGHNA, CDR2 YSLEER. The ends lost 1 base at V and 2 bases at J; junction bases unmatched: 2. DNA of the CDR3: TGCGCCAGCAGCCAAGCTCAGGGGGCTGGAAACACCATATATTTT. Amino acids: CASSQAQGAGNTIYF.